These 25 T cell receptor beta chains came from one sample sequenced in a study of cytomegalovirus exposure and HLA in healthy donors. Primers: 60 Vbeta forward and 13 Jbeta reverse. Profiling relied on immunoSEQ multiplex PCR, and the TCRdb table lists in-frame clones only, not all of them. The sample records approximately 150,000 clones, approximately 70% being singletons. Sequencing used PBMCs. The receptors here all came from a man between 18 and 35 years old in good health and CMV-seropositive.

The chain recombines TRBV6-6 with TRBJ1-2, with D unclear. Trimming removed 5 bases at V and 3 bases at J, with 13 bases between. This CDR3 contains 14 residues. Germline CDR1 reads MNHNY; CDR2 reads SVGAGI (reference sequence). The CDR3 DNA follows: TGTGCCAGCAGTCGCCCGGACGGGGACTATGGCTACACCTTC. It yields the protein CASSRPDGDYGYTF.

The chain combines TRBV6-5 with TRBJ1-2; TRBD1 matches 8 bases. Germline lookup yields CDR1 MNHEY and CDR2 SVGAGI. The CDR3 sequence is 13 residues long. V dropped 7 bases and J dropped 2; count of bases not matched to a gene: 3. As DNA, the CDR3 is TGTGCCAGCAACACAGGGGGGAACTATGGCTACACCTTC. Its translation is CASNTGGNYGYTF.

This rearrangement joins TRBV28 to TRBJ1-2, with 7 bases lining up with TRBD1. There are 13 residues in the CDR3. Trimming removed 4 bases from V and 5 bases from J; junction bases left unmatched: 4. Germline values: CDR1 MDHEN, CDR2 SYDVKM. The CDR3 reads CASSSGTVYGYTF. The CDR3 coding sequence is TGTGCCAGCAGTTCCGGGACAGTTTATGGCTACACCTTC.

This clone occurred a few times. This sequence joins TRBV10-2 and TRBJ2-7, with 11 bases matching TRBD2. Germline V lookup: CDR1 WSHSY, CDR2 SAAADI. This CDR3 spans 13 amino acids. V gave up 8 bases and J gave up 6 bases; unmatched junction bases: 6. CDR3 DNA: TGCGCCAGCCAACTAGCGGGAGCGGGCGAGCAGTACGTC. It encodes CASQLAGAGEQYV.

V is TRBV7-9 and J is TRBJ1-2; 10 bases line up with TRBD1. Germline lookup yields CDR1 SEHNR and CDR2 FQNEAQ (reference sequence). CDR3 length: 14 residues. V trimming: 1 base; J trimming: 8 bases; junction bases outside the gene matches: 4. Written as DNA, the CDR3 is TGTGCCAGCAGCTTAGAGGGGACAGGGGAGGGCTACACCTTC. It encodes CASSLEGTGEGYTF. Supplemented by reference TRBV7-9 and TRBJ1-2, the full variable domain reads DTGVSQNPRHKITKRGQNVTFRCDPISEHNRLYWYRQTLGQGPEFLTYFQNEAQLEKSRLLSDRFSAERPKGSFSTLEIQRTEQGDSAMYLCASSLEGTGEGYTFGSGTRLTVV.

The chain uses TRBV25-1 and TRBJ1-5, with a tentative D call TRBD1 (6 bases). V lost 4 bases and J 6 bases, leaving 19 bases between the germline ends. CDR1 and CDR2 from the germline V gene are MGHDK and SYGVNS. The CDR3 extends over 16 amino acids. CDR3 nucleotides: TGTGCCAGCAGTGGAGCAATGGACAGAGACGCTCAGCCCCAGCATTTT. It translates to CASSGAMDRDAQPQHF.

This clone has only a few counts. The chain couples TRBV7-2 to TRBJ1-4; D unclear. Trimming removed 3 bases from V and 4 bases from J, with 12 bases in between. Germline V lookup: CDR1 SGHTA, CDR2 FQGNSA. The CDR3 contains 15 residues. Here the CDR3 DNA reads TGTGCCAGCAGCTTCCGTGCACGGAGTAATGAAAAACTGTTTTTT. Translated, it gives CASSFRARSNEKLFF. Based on the CDR3 plus reference TRBV7-2 and TRBJ1-4, the full variable domain is GAGVSQSPSNKVTEKGKDVELRCDPISGHTALYWYRQSLGQGLEFLIYFQGNSAPDKSGLPSDRFSAERTGGSVSTLTIQRTQQEDSAVYLCASSFRARSNEKLFFGSGTQLSVL.

Only a few counts were recorded for this clone. CDR3 region: CASSARRVTGNTIYF. In DNA, the CDR3 is TGTGCCAGCAGCGCCAGGCGGGTTACTGGAAACACCATATATTTT. V gene TRBV13 combines with J gene TRBJ1-3; D not resolved. Per the germline V gene, CDR1 is PRHDT and CDR2 is FYEKMQ (reference sequence). This CDR3 region has 15 residues. Trimming cost V 5 bases and J 2 bases, with 13 bases left between them.

The gene calls are TRBV6-5 and TRBJ2-7; possibly TRBD1 for D (6 bases). Germline loops: CDR1 MNHEY, CDR2 SVGAGI. The CDR3 consists of 14 residues. V was shortened by 4 bases and J by 4 bases, with 14 bases between the two germline ends. CDR3 residues: CASSSDRNAYEQYV. The CDR3 DNA is TGTGCCAGCAGTTCCGACAGGAACGCTTACGAGCAGTACGTC.

The gene calls are TRBV5-1 and TRBJ2-5, with 11 bases identical to TRBD2. The germline CDR1 and CDR2 sequences are SGHRS and YFSETQ. V shed 2 bases and J 1 base; nucleotides not matched to a gene: 10. The CDR3 contains 18 residues. The CDR3 coding sequence is TGCGCCAGCAGCTTATCCCTAGCGGGGGGCCCAGCCCAAGAGACCCAGTACTTC. It translates to CASSLSLAGGPAQETQYF.

The chain joins TRBV5-4 to TRBJ2-4, with unresolved D. This CDR3 is 14 amino acids long. Trimming pared 2 bases from V and 2 bases from J, leaving 8 bases between. Germline CDR1 and CDR2: SGHNT and YYREEE (reference sequence). CDR3 sequence reads: CASSFGVTKNIQYF. Here the CDR3 DNA reads TGTGCCAGCAGCTTCGGTGTGACCAAAAACATTCAGTACTTC.

This chain uses TRBV19 with TRBJ1-2; 9 bases are a match to TRBD1. Germline V gene lookup returns CDR1 LNHDA and CDR2 SQIVND (reference sequence). Trimming removed 4 bases from V and 2 bases from J; junction bases left unmatched: 8. This CDR3 spans 16 amino acids. The CDR3 loop is CASSTPGTGRNYGYTF. The CDR3 nucleotides are TGTGCCAGTAGTACCCCTGGGACAGGGAGGAACTATGGCTACACCTTC.

The V gene is TRBV6-4, the J gene TRBJ1-5; D is undetermined. The CDR3 is made up of 13 amino acids. Trimming left V 3 bases short and J 5 bases short, with 8 bases between. Germline assignment: CDR1 MRHNA and CDR2 SNTAGT. The CDR3 here is CASSEHSHQPQHF. The DNA of the CDR3 is TGTGCCAGCAGTGAACACAGCCATCAGCCCCAGCATTTT.

The CDR3 loop is CASSYSRGKGEKLFF. The CDR3, as DNA: TGTGCCAGCAGTTACTCGAGGGGGAAGGGTGAAAAACTGTTTTTT. V gene TRBV6-6 combines with J gene TRBJ1-4; weak D call: TRBD1 (6 bases). Germline V CDR1 and CDR2: MNHNY, SVGAGI (reference sequence). V gave up 0 bases and J gave up 7 bases, with 12 bases separating them. CDR3 size: 15 residues.

The gene calls are TRBV2 and TRBJ1-2; D unresolved. V lost 3 bases and J lost 4, with 27 bases in between. This CDR3 region has 19 residues. Germline CDR1 and CDR2: SNHLY and FYNNEI. The CDR3 sequence: CASSEDYPSKRTDIYGYTF. DNA for the CDR3: TGTGCCAGCAGTGAGGACTATCCCTCCAAAAGGACCGACATCTATGGCTACACCTTC.

The V gene is TRBV6-5, the J gene TRBJ2-5; 7 bases agree with TRBD2. V was clipped by 6 bases and J by 8 bases; unmatched bases: 12. The germline V gene encodes CDR1 MNHEY and CDR2 SVGAGI. The CDR3 is 14 residues long. CDR3 sequence: CASSPPSGVETQYF. The CDR3 bases are TGTGCCAGCAGCCCGCCGAGCGGGGTTGAAACCCAGTACTTC.

The rearrangement joins TRBV28 to TRBJ2-1; TRBD2 is a possible D gene (5 bases). The V end was cut by 2 bases, the J end by 0 bases, with 8 bases between. The CDR3 sequence is 15 residues long. The germline V gene has CDR1 MDHEN and CDR2 SYDVKM. The CDR3 sequence is CASSLLTSSYNEQFF. The CDR3 DNA reads TGTGCCAGCAGTTTACTAACTAGCTCCTACAATGAGCAGTTCTTC.

The V gene is TRBV6-4, the J gene TRBJ2-1, with 8 bases lining up with TRBD2. The junction had 6 bases not matched to a gene; V was cut back by 3 bases and J by 2 bases. In germline, CDR1 is MRHNA, CDR2 SNTAGT. The CDR3 consists of 16 residues. CDR3 bases: TGTGCCAGCAGTGATCGGGGGGGTGAGGCCTACAATGAGCAGTTCTTC. This codes for CASSDRGGEAYNEQFF.

The table lists this clone with a count of one. J is TRBJ2-1 and V is TRBV18; D call uncertain. V was trimmed by 2 bases and J by 7 bases, leaving 12 bases between them. CDR1 is KGHSH, CDR2 LQKENI, per germline. The CDR3 covers 14 residues. The DNA for the CDR3 is TGTGCCAGCTCACCAATGGGCAGGCCGAATGAGCAGTTCTTC. Translation: CASSPMGRPNEQFF. Based on the CDR3 plus reference TRBV18 and TRBJ2-1, the full variable domain is NAGVMQNPRHLVRRRGQEARLRCSPMKGHSHVYWYRQLPEEGLKFMVYLQKENIIDESGMPKERFSAEFPKEGPSILRIQQVVRGDSAAYFCASSPMGRPNEQFFGPGTRLTVL.

The chain employs TRBV11-3 and TRBJ2-5; 7 bases fit TRBD2. The CDR3 runs 14 residues. CDR1 SGHNT and CDR2 YENEEA come from the germline V gene. V gave up 1 base and J gave up 2 bases; unmatched junction bases: 1. CDR3 loop: CASSLAGLQETQYF. CDR3 DNA sequence: TGTGCCAGCAGCTTAGCGGGACTACAAGAGACCCAGTACTTC.

The CDR3 here is CASSLRGWETQYF. As DNA, the CDR3 is TGTGCCAGCAGCCTAAGGGGGTGGGAGACCCAGTACTTC. The chain employs TRBV27 and TRBJ2-5; tentative D call: TRBD1 (6 bases). The CDR3 runs 13 residues. The germline V and J ends were trimmed by 6 bases and 5 bases, with 13 bases remaining between them. Germline V gene sequence: CDR1 MNHEY, CDR2 SMNVEV (reference sequence).

The V gene is TRBV7-8, the J gene TRBJ2-7; D perhaps matches TRBD1 (6 bases). The V end was cut by 6 bases, the J end by 6 bases, with 18 bases between. Germline assignment: CDR1 SGHVS and CDR2 FQNEAQ. The CDR3 is 14 residues long. CDR3 residues: CASSSTTGSREQYV. The CDR3 region has the DNA TGTGCCAGCAGTTCAACTACAGGGTCGCGCGAGCAGTACGTC.

J is TRBJ1-1 and V is TRBV19; weak D call: TRBD1 (5 bases). The germline V and J ends were trimmed by 5 bases and 4 bases, with 17 bases remaining between them. The CDR3 has 15 residues. Germline V gene sequence: CDR1 LNHDA, CDR2 SQIVND (reference sequence). CDR3 sequence (DNA): TGTGCCAGTAGTCCCTTACGGGGACTTGCCACTGAAGCTTTCTTT. Encoded protein: CASSPLRGLATEAFF.

The V gene is TRBV13, the J gene TRBJ2-7; 7 positions agree with TRBD2. The CDR3 is 14 amino acids. The germline CDR1 and CDR2 sequences are PRHDT and FYEKMQ (reference sequence). Trimming at V came to 0 bases and at J to 3 bases, leaving 2 bases not matched to a gene. CDR3 protein: CASSLGAGDYEQYV. CDR3 coding DNA: TGTGCCAGCAGCTTAGGTGCGGGGGACTACGAGCAGTACGTC.

This chain links TRBV5-5 with TRBJ1-1; TRBD1 is a possible D gene (6 bases). The CDR3 length is 14 residues. The V end lost 0 bases, the J end lost 3 bases, and 9 bases lay between the germline ends. CDR1 and CDR2 (germline): SGHKS, YYEKEE (reference sequence). CDR3 sequence (DNA): TGTGCCAGCAGCTTGGGGGGGCGCGACACTGAAGCTTTCTTT. Translated, it gives CASSLGGRDTEAFF.